This is a list of T cell receptor beta chains from one sample in a study of shared clonotypes between healthy human individuals. Some clones are missing from TCRdb's copy, which holds only in-frame ones; the method was immunoSEQ multiplex PCR. The table includes 550,000 to 800,000 clones, roughly 88% detected once. Sequenced: memory CD8+ T cells from PBMCs. All receptors derive from a young man in good health. Some clones in this sample may be carry-over from other donors' samples. Each CDR3 is given with its conserved first and last residue. Fields, in order: clone size, D gene, V gene, J gene, CDR3 DNA, CDR3 protein. The D gene is left open where the match is weak. The size field is filled for only some rows; it gives once, few, many or a size class.

>once|TRBD2|TRBV9|TRBJ2-2
TGTGCCAGCAGCGCCAGACTAGCGGGAGGGACCGGGGAGCTGTTTTTT
CASSARLAGGTGELFF
>NA|TRBD1|TRBV9|TRBJ2-3
TGTGCCAGCAGCGCCAAACCGACAGGGGTGGAAAATACGCAGTATTTT
CASSAKPTGVENTQYF
>NA|NA|TRBV11-3|TRBJ2-1
TGTGCCAGCAGCTTAGACCCGGGGCCTTACAATGAGCAGTTCTTC
CASSLDPGPYNEQFF
>many|TRBD2|TRBV29-1|TRBJ2-7
TGCAGCGTTGAAGTCGGGAGGGCCGGGGAGCAGTACTTC
CSVEVGRAGEQYF
>NA|TRBD1|TRBV6-1|TRBJ1-1
TGTGCCAGCAGAGACAGACAGGGTACTGAAGCTTTCTTT
CASRDRQGTEAFF
>NA|NA|TRBV4-3|TRBJ2-7
TGCGCCAGCAGCCAAGGAATAGCGGCGAGAGCCTACGAGCAGTACTTC
CASSQGIAARAYEQYF
>NA|NA|TRBV9|TRBJ2-1
TGTGCCAGCAGCGCATACATTCCGGGACTCGAGCAGTTCTTC
CASSAYIPGLEQFF
>once|NA|TRBV9|TRBJ1-4
TGTGCCAGCAGCGCGACCTCAGGGCTAAATGAAAAACTGTTTTTT
CASSATSGLNEKLFF
>NA|TRBD2|TRBV9|TRBJ2-1
TGTGCCAGCAGCGTAAGCGGGACTAGCGGGAGGCGAAGCTCCTACAATGAGCAGTTCTTC
CASSVSGTSGRRSSYNEQFF
>NA|TRBD2|TRBV4-1|TRBJ2-7
TGCGCCAGCAGCCAAGATCTCACTTGGACTAGCGGCTACGAGCAGTACTTC
CASSQDLTWTSGYEQYF
>NA|TRBD2|TRBV11-2|TRBJ2-5
TGTGCCAGCAGCACCGGGACTAGCGGGAGATTGGAGACCCAGTACTTC
CASSTGTSGRLETQYF
>NA|NA|TRBV7-9|TRBJ2-5
TGTGCCAGCAGCGAAATTTCGTCGGAGACCCAGTACTTC
CASSEISSETQYF
>NA|TRBD1|TRBV27|TRBJ2-7
TGTGCCAGCAGTTTTATAGGACAGGGGCAGTACGAGCAGTACTTC
CASSFIGQGQYEQYF
>NA|NA|TRBV5-1|TRBJ1-1
TGCGCCAGCAGGTTTGGGGGTCAGCGGATCTCGAACACTGAAGCTTTCTTT
CASRFGGQRISNTEAFF
>NA|NA|TRBV27|TRBJ2-1
TGTGCCAGCAGTTTATCGATAGTAGCTCTGATCAATGAGCAGTTCTTC
CASSLSIVALINEQFF
>NA|TRBD1|TRBV6-1|TRBJ2-6
TGTGCCAGCAGTGCAATTCAGGGGGTTGGGGCCAACGTCCTGACTTTC
CASSAIQGVGANVLTF
>NA|NA|TRBV27|TRBJ2-7
TGTGCCAGCAGTCCCCTGCACTCCATCCTCGAGCAGTACTTC
CASSPLHSILEQYF
>NA|NA|TRBV19|TRBJ1-1
TGTGCCAGTATAATGCAGGGATCTGAAGCTTTCTTT
CASIMQGSEAFF
>NA|NA|TRBV12-5|TRBJ2-3
TGTGCTAGTGGTTTGGAAACGTGGTCCCCGACAAGCACAGATACGCAGTATTTT
CASGLETWSPTSTDTQYF
>few|NA|TRBV27|TRBJ1-2
TGTGCCAGCAGTTCAGGGTCCTATGGCTACACCTTC
CASSSGSYGYTF
>NA|NA|TRBV11-2|TRBJ2-1
TGTGCCAGCAGCTTGGCGGCCGGGATAGACAATGAGCAGTTCTTC
CASSLAAGIDNEQFF
>few|NA|TRBV6-4|TRBJ2-2
TGTGCCAGCAGTGAGAAGACCACCGGGGAGCTGTTTTTT
CASSEKTTGELFF
>NA|TRBD1|TRBV4-3|TRBJ2-1
TGCGCCAGCAGCCCCCTAGGACAGGGGTCCTACAATGAGCAGTTCTTC
CASSPLGQGSYNEQFF
>NA|NA|TRBV28|TRBJ1-1
TGTGCCAGCGACAGACTGAACACTGAAGCTTTCTTT
CASDRLNTEAFF
>NA|TRBD2|TRBV9|TRBJ2-1
TGTGCCAGCAGCGTAGCGGGGGGGATCTACAATGAGCAGTTCTTC
CASSVAGGIYNEQFF
>NA|NA|TRBV27|TRBJ2-7
TGTGCCAGCAGTTTCATTAAGGCTCACGGGGGAAACTACGAGCAGTACTTC
CASSFIKAHGGNYEQYF
>once|TRBD2|TRBV15|TRBJ2-1
TGTGCCACCAGCAGAGATAGGGGACTAGCTATCAATGAGCAGTTCTTC
CATSRDRGLAINEQFF
>NA|NA|TRBV13|TRBJ1-2
TGTCCCGTTCCGGGTCAGGGTTCAAACTATGGCTACACCTTC
CPVPGQGSNYGYTF
>NA|TRBD2|TRBV4-1|TRBJ2-7
TGCGCCAGCAGCCCCGCCTCTGCGGGAGCGGTTCTCGAGCAGTACTTC
CASSPASAGAVLEQYF